This T cell receptor beta chain was sequenced during a study of blood T cell repertoires in COVID-19. Study overall: Either two negative PCRs, clearance, or symptom resolution qualified Cohort 3 donors as recovered.

V was clipped by 3 bases and J by 5 bases; unmatched bases: 6. The CDR3 is made up of 14 amino acids. Germline CDR1 SGHVS, CDR2 FNYEAQ. Original methodology: Amplification of reference gene primers was used by the study to estimate nucleated cell counts. Method: immunoSEQ multiplex PCR; TCRdb's copy keeps in-frame clones and lacks some. V and J calls and clone size come straight from that table; D and trimming were deduced from the DNA. Of under 150,000 clones detected, 84% appear once; the ten largest clones hold 3.9%. Those who participated ranged in age from about 18 to 89 years and resided in 20 to 30 US areas.

The sequence was collected from a man aged 45-65 years in a cohort exposed to, infected with or recovered from COVID-19 (not recorded which). This chain connects TRBV7-6 to TRBJ2-5; 7 nucleotides match TRBD2. Sequencing was done on a sample of PBMCs or T cells enriched from blood (not recorded which). The CDR3 loop is CASSLWGTNETQYF. The CDR3 bases are TGTGCCAGCAGCTTGTGGGGGACTAATGAGACCCAGTACTTC.